This entry concerns a single TCR beta chain. The data originate from a study of blood T cell repertoires in COVID-19. Background on the study: From the United States, Italy and Spain came samples of acute and convalescent COVID-19. PBMCs, B-cell-depleted T cells, or T cells provided the cDNA or gDNA that made up the material.

Per germline, CDR1 SNHLY and CDR2 FYNNEI. This CDR3 comprises 11 residues. V lost 11 bases, J lost 8 bases, and 15 bases lay in between. In the original workflow: How many nucleated cells were present was estimated from reference gene primer amplification. The data were produced by immunoSEQ multiplex PCR, yet TCRdb's version contains in-frame clones alone and is incomplete. V and J calls and clone size are as listed in that table; D and trimming were resolved from the DNA. The table has 150,000 or so clones, 85% seen once. Sequenced sample: peripheral blood. The TCR originated in a human donor with acute or convalescent COVID-19. The donor label of this sample is uncertain. This chain uses TRBV2 with TRBJ1-2, with a weak D call TRBD1 (5 bases). CDR3 DNA: TGTGCCGGGGGGGTAGGTGGAGGCTACACCTTC. Protein: CAGGVGGGYTF.